Listed below are T cell receptor beta chains from one sample, sequenced in a study of T cells in Graves' hyperthyroidism and ophthalmopathy. MiXCR, applied by TCRdb to the multiplex PCR reads, yields one record per CDR3 protein. The table has 450,000 to 600,000 distinct CDR3 sequences, approximately 15% seen once. Sequencing was performed on blood. These receptors originate from a woman in her thirties or forties with Graves' hyperthyroidism. Each CDR3 is given with its conserved first and last residue. A D gene is named only where the DNA matches it firmly. The listing skips clone size in some rows; elsewhere it reads once, few, many or a size class.

>TRBJ2-5|TRBV10-3|TRBD2|few
TGTGCCTCCGGCCGGGAGGGGCGGGAGACCCAGTACTTC
CASGREGRETQYF
>TRBJ2-7|TRBV6-1|TRBD1|many
TGTGCCAGCAGTGAGGACAGGGAGGACTACGAGCAGTACTTC
CASSEDREDYEQYF
>TRBJ2-5|TRBV10-3|NA|many
TGTGCCATCAGTGAGTCAGGGGCCCTATTCCCCGAAGAGACCCAGTACTTC
CAISESGALFPEETQYF
>TRBJ2-2|TRBV29-1|NA|NA
TGCAGCGTACCGCTTACGAACACCGGGGAGCTGTTTTTT
CSVPLTNTGELFF
>TRBJ2-1|TRBV27|TRBD1|many
TGTGCCAGCTCCTCAGGACAGGGGGCTCAGGAGCAGTTCTTC
CASSSGQGAQEQFF
>TRBJ1-2|TRBV20-1|NA|few
TGCAGTGCTAGAGATCAGGCGGACCGAACCTGTGGCTACACCTTC
CSARDQADRTCGYTF
>TRBJ2-7|TRBV11-2|NA|many
TGTGCCAGCAGCTTAGGCGGGGACAGCTCCTACGAGCAGTACTTC
CASSLGGDSSYEQYF
>TRBJ2-1|TRBV4-1|NA|NA
TGCGCCAGCAGCCAAGATTGGTCTAGCGTGACTCACAATGAGCAGTTCTTC
CASSQDWSSVTHNEQFF
>TRBJ2-1|TRBV3-1|TRBD2|many
TGTGCCAGCAGCCCCAGAAGACTAGCGGGAGAACAGTTCTTC
CASSPRRLAGEQFF
>TRBJ2-7|TRBV10-3|TRBD2|many
TGTGCCGTCGGGACTAGCGGGAGTGGCTACGAGCAGTACTTC
CAVGTSGSGYEQYF
>TRBJ1-1|TRBV11-2|NA|few
TGTGCCAGCAGCTATTGGGGAGGGCAGGGGACTGAAGCTTTCTTT
CASSYWGGQGTEAFF
>TRBJ1-5|TRBV19|TRBD1|many
TGTGCCAGTAGTACCTCAGCAGGGGGCCATCAGCCCCAGCATTTT
CASSTSAGGHQPQHF
>TRBJ1-1|TRBV28|NA|NA
TGTGCCAGCAGTTTGGGTTCCGGGGCTGGCGGGGAAGCTTTCTTT
CASSLGSGAGGEAFF
>TRBJ2-1|TRBV28|TRBD2|few
TGTGCCAGCAGTTTAACCGAGCGGGAGGGCCGGGATGAGCAGTTCTTC
CASSLTEREGRDEQFF
>TRBJ2-1|TRBV20-1|TRBD2|many
TGCAGTGCTAGAGACCCTGCGGCTAGCGGGAGGTACAATGAGCAGTTCTTC
CSARDPAASGRYNEQFF
>TRBJ2-7|TRBV28|TRBD1|many
TGTGCCAGCAGTTCCGGACAGGGAGGTGCCGAGCAGTACTTC
CASSSGQGGAEQYF
>TRBJ2-3|TRBV2|NA|many
TGTGCCAGCATGGTCGGAGGGCGCAATACGCAGTATTTT
CASMVGGRNTQYF
>TRBJ1-1|TRBV4-2|NA|NA
TGTGCCAGCAGCCAAGACGGGGTTAGCACTGAAGCTTTCTTT
CASSQDGVSTEAFF
>TRBJ1-5|TRBV6-1|NA|few
TGTGCCAGCAGTCCCGGGGGACGGTATAGCAATCAGCCCCAGCATTTT
CASSPGGRYSNQPQHF
>TRBJ2-1|TRBV12-3/TRBV12-4|NA|many
TGTGCCAGCAGTTTAGTCGGGTGGCAAAGTAATGAGCAGTTCTTC
CASSLVGWQSNEQFF
>TRBJ1-5|TRBV28|NA|many
TGTGCCAGCAGCCAGCCCGCGGGAGACAATCAGCCCCAGCATTTT
CASSQPAGDNQPQHF
>TRBJ1-5|TRBV6-1|NA|many
TGTGCCAGCAGCTCAGGAGGACCCCAGCATTTT
CASSSGGPQHF
>TRBJ1-5|TRBV27|NA|many
TGTGCCAGCAGTTTATCGTTTGGGAGGACGGGTATTGGCAATCAGCCCCAGCATTTT
CASSLSFGRTGIGNQPQHF
>TRBJ2-3|TRBV20-1|NA|many
TGCAGTGCTAGAGGAGGGAGTTGGAGCACAGATACGCAGTATTTT
CSARGGSWSTDTQYF
>TRBJ2-4|TRBV12-3/TRBV12-4|NA|few
TGTGCCAGCAGTTTTTTAGGGGGCAAAAACATTCAGTACTTC
CASSFLGGKNIQYF
>TRBJ2-3|TRBV28|NA|many
TGTGCCAGCAGTCTCCAGCGCCAAGGGGGGACAGATACGCAGTATTTT
CASSLQRQGGTDTQYF
>TRBJ2-1|TRBV29-1|NA|NA
TGCAGCCTAAGGGGGACTTATAACAATGAGCAGTTCTTC
CSLRGTYNNEQFF
>TRBJ2-1|TRBV2|NA|few
TGTGCCAGCAGTCCCGGGACAACAAGGGATGAGCAGTTCTTC
CASSPGTTRDEQFF
>TRBJ2-3|TRBV15|NA|NA
TGTGCCACCAGCATTTCCGGGACAAGTCAGTATTTT
CATSISGTSQYF
>TRBJ1-6|TRBV9|TRBD1|NA
TGTGCCAGCAGCGTAGGGGGGACAGGGAATAGTTCACCCCTCCACTTT
CASSVGGTGNSSPLHF
>TRBJ2-1|TRBV27|TRBD2|NA
TGTGCCAGCAGCTTGGAAATAGCGGGAATCTACAATGAGCAGTTCTTC
CASSLEIAGIYNEQFF
>TRBJ2-5|TRBV5-1|TRBD1|many
TGCGCCAGCAGCACTGGGACAGGGCGAGAGACCCAGTACTTC
CASSTGTGRETQYF
>TRBJ2-7|TRBV6-1|NA|many
TGTGCCAGCAGTGAAAGATACTACGAGCAGTACTTC
CASSERYYEQYF
>TRBJ2-1|TRBV18|NA|many
TGTGCCAGCTCACCATTACAGGGTATAGGCAATGAGCAGTTCTTC
CASSPLQGIGNEQFF
>TRBJ1-3|TRBV9|NA|few
TGTGACAGCAGCACGCAGACGTCCGGAAACACCATATATTTT
CDSSTQTSGNTIYF
>TRBJ2-1|TRBV11-2|NA|few
TGTGCCAGCAGCTTAGTTCCCGTTGAGCAGTTCTTC
CASSLVPVEQFF
>TRBJ2-5|TRBV5-1|TRBD1|many
TGCGCCAGCAGCAGTACAGGGGGTTCTAAAGAGACCCAGTACTTC
CASSSTGGSKETQYF
>TRBJ2-7|TRBV12-3/TRBV12-4|TRBD1|NA
TGTGCCAGCAGTACCGGGACAGGGAGCGAGCAGTACTTC
CASSTGTGSEQYF
>TRBJ1-4|TRBV20-1|NA|many
TGCAGTGCTAGACGGGGGTCAACTAATGAAAAACTGTTTTTT
CSARRGSTNEKLFF
>TRBJ1-1|TRBV6-6|NA|many
TGTGCCAGCAGTTACTTGGCCCTGAACACTGAAGCTTTCTTT
CASSYLALNTEAFF
>TRBJ1-1|TRBV5-1|TRBD1|once
TGCGCCAGCAGTCGAGGGGGCATGAGAACTGAAGCTTTCTTT
CASSRGGMRTEAFF
>TRBJ1-1|TRBV12-3/TRBV12-4|TRBD1|NA
TGTGCCAGCAGTAACAGGGGAGGCACTGAAGCTTTCTTT
CASSNRGGTEAFF
>TRBJ1-1|TRBV4-1|NA|many
TGCGCCAGCAGCACGGTACACACAGGGAGCACTGAAGCTTTCTTT
CASSTVHTGSTEAFF
>TRBJ2-4|TRBV5-1|NA|many
TGCGCCAGCAGCTTGAGGGCCGGAGTGGACATTCAGTACTTC
CASSLRAGVDIQYF
>TRBJ2-1|TRBV7-8|NA|many
TGTGCCAGCAGCCCAAGGGACCCGAACTCCTACAATGAGCAGTTCTTC
CASSPRDPNSYNEQFF
>TRBJ2-7|TRBV18|NA|many
TGTGCCAGCTCACCACCGGGTGGGAGCTCCTACGAGCAGTACTTC
CASSPPGGSSYEQYF
>TRBJ2-1|TRBV11-2|NA|NA
TGTGCCAGCACCCTAGCGCGCAATGAGCAGTTCTTC
CASTLARNEQFF
>TRBJ2-2|TRBV29-1|TRBD2|NA
TGCAGCGCCTCAGGGACTAGCGGGAACACCGGGGAGCTGTTTTTT
CSASGTSGNTGELFF
>TRBJ2-1|TRBV10-3|NA|NA
TGTGCCATCAGTGAAACTACTACTTATGAGCAGTTCTTC
CAISETTTYEQFF
>TRBJ1-2|TRBV5-8|TRBD1|NA
TGTGCCAGCAGCCGACCGGGACAGGGTGGTGGCTACACCTTC
CASSRPGQGGGYTF
>TRBJ1-2|TRBV7-2|NA|NA
TGTGCCAGCAGTCATCCCTTCGGGGGTGCAGCAGGGGAATATGGCTACACCTTC
CASSHPFGGAAGEYGYTF
>TRBJ2-1|TRBV9|TRBD1|many
TGTGCCAGCAGCGTAGGAGGTGAGGCAGGGGGCAATGAGCAGTTCTTC
CASSVGGEAGGNEQFF
>TRBJ1-3|TRBV4-1|NA|few
TGCGCCAGCAGCCCAGAGGAGGTCCTAAACACCATATATTTT
CASSPEEVLNTIYF
>TRBJ2-3|TRBV10-3|TRBD2|NA
TGTGTCATCTCGCTAGCGGGATCAGATACGCAGTATTTT
CVISLAGSDTQYF
>TRBJ2-1|TRBV7-2|NA|many
TGTGCCAGCAGCTTAGAGTGGGTCGAGACGATCGAGCAGTTCTTC
CASSLEWVETIEQFF
>TRBJ1-2|TRBV10-3|NA|NA
TGTGCCATCAGTGAGTCGACATCGCTGGTGAGGGGCTACACCTTC
CAISESTSLVRGYTF
>TRBJ2-3|TRBV20-1|TRBD1|few
TGCAGTGCTAGAGATCCAGGGACAGGGCCAACAGATACGCAGTATTTT
CSARDPGTGPTDTQYF
>TRBJ2-3|TRBV19|NA|few
TGTGCCAGTAGTCCCAGCGGTCGTACGCAGTATTTT
CASSPSGRTQYF
>TRBJ2-3|TRBV13|NA|many
TGTGCCAGCAGCTTAGGCACGGGGGCAGATACGCAGTATTTT
CASSLGTGADTQYF